Sequencing of this T cell receptor beta chain was carried out in a study of shared clonotypes between healthy human individuals. Positive CCR7 selection of CD45RO-negative cells yielded the naive CD8 cells, and terminally differentiated effector memory CD45RA+ cells were excluded. Caucasian adults living in Nashville, Tennessee, provided all samples. Remarks on this clone: Antigen specificity is unknown.

General study points: Memory subsets had estimated richness that was generally smaller than that of naive subsets. A few donors shared approximately 5% of their naive CD4 clonotypes. Depth of sequencing was expected to influence donor clonotype sharing.

Trimming at V came to 4 bases and at J to 4 bases, leaving 8 bases not matched to a gene. The CDR3 has 16 amino acids. Germline values: CDR1 SGHDT, CDR2 YYEEEE. The method was immunoSEQ multiplex PCR; TCRdb's version includes in-frame clones alone and lacks a portion of them. This sample carries about 2 million clones, about 95% of them seen once, and the ten largest clones take roughly 1.2%. The material sequenced was naive CD8+ T cells sorted from blood. The sequence derives from a man aged 18 to 29 in good health. The V call is TRBV5-6, the J call TRBJ2-3; 11 bases align to TRBD2. The CDR3 sequence is CASSLMTSGTADTQYF. In DNA, the CDR3 is TGTGCCAGCAGCCTCATGACTAGCGGGACGGCAGATACGCAGTATTTT.